This is a list of T cell receptor beta chains from one sample in a study of blood T cell repertoires in COVID-19. The repertoire was sequenced with immunoSEQ multiplex PCR; TCRdb's copy has only in-frame clones and lacks some. The table has some 330,000 clones, roughly 88% seen once; the top ten hold less than 5.5%. Sequenced material: PBMCs or T cells enriched from blood (not recorded which). These receptors were obtained from a man aged 30 to 39 who had recovered from COVID-19. The CDR3 runs from the conserved cysteine through the conserved F or W. A D gene is named only where the DNA matches it firmly. Size values are once, few and many counts, or a class for expanded clones, and some rows have none.

abundance: once; d_gene: TRBD2; j_gene: TRBJ2-1; v_gene: TRBV7-3; CDR3aa: CASSFRTSVGNEQFF; CDR3nt: TGTGCCAGCAGCTTCCGCACTAGCGTCGGCAATGAGCAGTTCTTC
abundance: NA; d_gene: NA; j_gene: TRBJ2-3; v_gene: TRBV10-3; CDR3aa: CAISEGGSADTQYF; CDR3nt: TGTGCCATCAGTGAGGGAGGCTCGGCAGATACGCAGTATTTT
abundance: few; d_gene: NA; j_gene: TRBJ1-3; v_gene: TRBV30; CDR3aa: CAWRNREAGSGNTIYF; CDR3nt: TGTGCCTGGAGGAACAGGGAAGCAGGCTCTGGAAACACCATATATTTT
abundance: NA; d_gene: TRBD1; j_gene: TRBJ1-2; v_gene: TRBV10-3; CDR3aa: CAISDPDRVGDNYGYTF; CDR3nt: TGTGCCATCAGTGACCCGGACAGGGTGGGTGATAACTATGGCTACACCTTC
abundance: NA; d_gene: TRBD2; j_gene: TRBJ2-7; v_gene: TRBV11-2; CDR3aa: CASSLTSGGVYEQYF; CDR3nt: TGTGCCAGCAGCTTAACTAGCGGGGGAGTCTACGAGCAGTACTTC
abundance: NA; d_gene: TRBD1; j_gene: TRBJ1-2; v_gene: TRBV27; CDR3aa: CASRPEGQGALYGYTF; CDR3nt: TGTGCCAGCAGGCCGGAGGGACAGGGGGCGCTTTACGGCTACACCTTC
abundance: NA; d_gene: TRBD2; j_gene: TRBJ2-1; v_gene: TRBV3-1/TRBV3-2; CDR3aa: CASSPSVGLAGSYNEQFF; CDR3nt: TGTGCCAGCAGCCCGTCTGTGGGGCTAGCGGGGTCCTACAATGAGCAGTTCTTC
abundance: NA; d_gene: NA; j_gene: TRBJ1-1; v_gene: TRBV28; CDR3aa: CASSFQGWVYTEAFF; CDR3nt: TGTGCCAGCAGTTTTCAGGGGTGGGTGTACACTGAAGCTTTCTTT
abundance: NA; d_gene: TRBD2; j_gene: TRBJ2-1; v_gene: TRBV5-6; CDR3aa: CASTYISAGPYNEQFF; CDR3nt: TGTGCCAGCACCTACATTTCAGCGGGGCCCTACAATGAGCAGTTCTTC
abundance: NA; d_gene: NA; j_gene: TRBJ2-5; v_gene: TRBV5-1; CDR3aa: CASSTLAGETQYF; CDR3nt: TGCGCCAGCAGCACCCTAGCTGGTGAGACCCAGTACTTC
abundance: NA; d_gene: NA; j_gene: TRBJ1-6; v_gene: TRBV2; CDR3aa: CASSVDSPYNSPLHF; CDR3nt: TGTGCCAGCAGTGTTGACAGCCCCTATAATTCACCCCTCCACTTT
abundance: NA; d_gene: NA; j_gene: TRBJ2-3; v_gene: TRBV27; CDR3aa: CASSPVSTDTQYF; CDR3nt: TGTGCCAGCAGTCCCGTGAGCACAGATACGCAGTATTTT
abundance: once; d_gene: NA; j_gene: TRBJ2-3; v_gene: TRBV5-1; CDR3aa: CASSNTGSTDTQYF; CDR3nt: TGCGCCAGCAGCAACACGGGGAGCACAGATACGCAGTATTTT
abundance: NA; d_gene: NA; j_gene: TRBJ1-5; v_gene: TRBV28; CDR3aa: CASSKGVGNQPQHF; CDR3nt: TGTGCCAGCAGTAAAGGGGTGGGCAATCAGCCCCAGCATTTT
abundance: NA; d_gene: TRBD2; j_gene: TRBJ2-3; v_gene: TRBV5-4; CDR3aa: CASSFRTSGAEDTQYF; CDR3nt: TGTGCCAGCAGCTTTCGGACTAGCGGGGCCGAAGATACGCAGTATTTT
abundance: NA; d_gene: NA; j_gene: TRBJ1-3; v_gene: TRBV4-1; CDR3aa: CASSQERGSGNTIYF; CDR3nt: TGCGCCAGCAGCCAAGAGCGTGGCTCTGGAAACACCATATATTTT
abundance: NA; d_gene: NA; j_gene: TRBJ2-7; v_gene: TRBV9; CDR3aa: CASSPGGPYEQYF; CDR3nt: TGTGCCAGCAGCCCCGGTGGGCCCTACGAGCAGTACTTC